This TCR beta chain emerged from a study of beta chain features in type 1 diabetes (dated by TCRdb to the late 2010s). Regarding the complete study: Mean age, gender distribution, total cell number and subset yield were not different between patients and healthy donors. Regulatory and stem cell-like memory subsets were obtained from only 8 patients and about 8 healthy donors, while naive and central memory subsets were obtained from all 28 donors. In the study, recently diagnosed type 1 diabetes patients and matched healthy donors were compared on the TCRB repertoires of their sorted circulating CD4+ T cell subsets. A total of about 100,000,000 sorted cells were examined across all samples, and RNA yield correlated strongly with the number of cells per subset.

The entire isolated RNA was reverse transcribed using the High Capacity cDNA Reverse Transcription Kit, and thus expressed TCRB transcripts were sequenced. Deep immunoSEQ sequencing was applied to naive, central memory and regulatory T cell samples, giving an average of about 3.4 million total reads per sample. After sorted cells were lysed in RLT buffer, RNA was extracted with DNase-treated RNeasy Micro or Mini kits, with the choice depending on cell number. Each cell subset was processed on its own to prevent cross-contamination, while patient and healthy donor samples were processed together. The immunoSEQ multiplex PCR was used to amplify TCRB sequences from cDNA, yielding 87-bp fragments that span the CDR3 region. The amplicons were sequenced using the Illumina HiSeq platform. Concerning the study's data processing: Synthetic template baselines were used to correct PCR bias computationally, reads within Hamming distance 2 were collapsed together, and singletons that could not be merged were discarded. By aligning reads against IMGT, V, D and J genes, CDR3 length, and insertions or deletions at six rearrangement sites were assigned. Clonotype counts were normalized to sorted cell number within each subset before computing true diversity and Gini coefficients with the tcR R package. The overlap coefficient, calculated on TCRB nucleotide sequences, was used to measure repertoire sharing. Out-of-frame TCRB sequences from naive cells were analyzed to stand in for the pre-selection repertoire. TCRdb's version of the immuneACCESS table is confined to in-frame rearrangements and falls short of the full clone set. An unresolved V gene accounts for under half of the shortfall where checked; the remainder is of unknown origin. The V and J calls and clone size are taken from that table; D and trimming were inferred from the DNA. Counted in this sample were 500,000 to 850,000 clones; 11% to 15% of them appeared once. In total, the top ten clones hold around 0.04% of the sample.

This clone was counted between two and nine times. This receptor's antigen is unknown. The sample holds no much larger clone one base away, and base qualities are not on file. What the authors observed across the whole study: Because cDNA was sequenced instead of genomic DNA, highly expressing activated cells could be over-represented, though the groups showed no difference in activation or CD3 levels. Only small numbers of individuals were included in the HLA sub-analyses, which left unresolved whether HLA type had any influence on TCRB rearrangement. Naive, central memory and regulatory TCRB repertoires appeared to be more similar among patients than among healthy donors. Fewer insertions and more nucleotide deletions at VDJ recombination sites were observed in patients with type 1 diabetes, implying thymic rearrangement abnormalities. A moderate but significant shortening of TCRB CDR3 length was observed in type 1 diabetes patients in all four CD4+ subsets. PCR might favor shorter templates, but patient and control samples were amplified and corrected together, so any skew would affect both groups equally.

CDR1 and CDR2, looked up from the germline V gene (reference sequence), are GTSNPN and SVGIG. The CDR3 sequence holds 13 residues, the cysteine and phenylalanine included. CDR3 DNA is the only sequence kept; it has 39 bases, read in frame from the first base. The V end gives up 7 bases and the J end 2 bases, leaving 6 bases in the junction not matched to a gene. Each donor gave one peripheral blood draw, averaging roughly 100 mL, which was collected into heparinised tubes. Using a panel that included CD45RO, CCR7, CD25, CD127, CD95 and CD27, naive, central memory, regulatory and stem cell-like memory CD4+ T cells were sorted on a BD FACSAria II. Every sorted population had a purity above 95%. PBMCs were separated immediately by Lymphoprep density gradient centrifugation and were stained directly, without being cultured. So that batch effects would be minimized, each experiment stained and sorted samples in pairs, pairing one healthy donor with one patient.

The sequenced sample consisted of naive CD4+ T cells from blood. In the paper's terms, the cell subset or site label means: true naive CD4+ T cells. Here the chain combines TRBV30 and TRBJ1-2, and 8 junction bases match TRBD1. The receptor was isolated from a man younger than 35 with type 1 diabetes. The CDR3 has the sequence CAYRDRTNYGYTF. The DNA reads TGTGCCTACCGGGACAGGACGAACTATGGCTACACCTTC.